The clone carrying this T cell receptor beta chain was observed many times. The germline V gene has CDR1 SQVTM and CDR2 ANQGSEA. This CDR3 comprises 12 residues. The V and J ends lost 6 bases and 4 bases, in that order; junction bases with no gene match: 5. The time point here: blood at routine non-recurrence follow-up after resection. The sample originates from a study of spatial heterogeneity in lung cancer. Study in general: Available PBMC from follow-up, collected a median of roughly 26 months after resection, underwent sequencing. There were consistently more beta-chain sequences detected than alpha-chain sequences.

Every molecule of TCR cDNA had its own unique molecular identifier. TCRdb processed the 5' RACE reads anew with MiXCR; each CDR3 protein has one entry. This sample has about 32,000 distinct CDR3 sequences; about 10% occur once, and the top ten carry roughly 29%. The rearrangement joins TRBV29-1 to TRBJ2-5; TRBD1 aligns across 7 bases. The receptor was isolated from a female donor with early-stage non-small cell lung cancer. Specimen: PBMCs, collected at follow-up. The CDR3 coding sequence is TGCAGCGTGGTGACAGGGCGAGAGACCCAGTACTTC. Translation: CSVVTGRETQYF.